Sequencing of this TCR beta chain was carried out in a study of T cell changes during pregnancy in multiple sclerosis. Libraries were prepared by immunoSEQ multiplex PCR; TCRdb keeps only in-frame clonotypes and omits some of them. The profile shows tens of thousands of clones, just over 90% of them singletons. The CDR3 extends over 17 amino acids. Trimming pared 4 bases from V and 1 base from J, leaving 20 bases between. Germline V gene data show CDR1 as GTSNPN and CDR2 as SVGIG (reference sequence). Sequencing was performed on peripheral blood, taken before pregnancy. V and J are TRBV30 and TRBJ1-3; the D gene is possibly TRBD1 (6 bases). This receptor was obtained from a female donor with multiple sclerosis, enrolled in a pregnancy study. The DNA for the CDR3 is TGTGCCTGGAAACCCTGGTCCAACAGGGTTTCTGGAAACACCATATATTTT. Translation gives CAWKPWSNRVSGNTIYF. Full variable domain (remainder filled in from reference TRBV30 and TRBJ1-3): SQTIHQWPATLVQPVGSPLSLECTVEGTSNPNLYWYRQAAGRGLQLLFYSVGIGQISSEVPQNLSASRPQDRQFILSSKKLLLSDSGFYLCAWKPWSNRVSGNTIYFGEGSWLTVV.